Listed here are 30 T cell receptor beta chains from one sample, sequenced in a study of beta chain features in type 1 diabetes. As every portion of the isolated RNA was reverse transcribed, the sequencing read expressed TCRB transcripts. TCRdb keeps only in-frame clones here, not all; method: immunoSEQ multiplex PCR. The profile covers hundreds of thousands of clones, with about 10% appearing a single time and 0.045% to 0.05% taken by the ten largest. The sequenced sample was naive CD4+ T cells from blood. These receptors all stem from a woman younger than 35 in good health.

This clone occurred a few times. The CDR3 is CAWSPTGTANQPQHF. The CDR3 DNA reads as TGTGCCTGGAGCCCGACAGGGACAGCTAATCAGCCCCAGCATTTT. The gene calls are TRBV30 and TRBJ1-5, with TRBD1 matching over 7 bases. CDR1 is GTSNPN, CDR2 SVGIG, per germline (reference sequence). The CDR3 sequence is 15 residues long. Unmatched junction bases numbered 9, after V lost 3 bases and J lost 4 bases.

CDR3 residues: CASSGPTGALEKLFF. DNA for the CDR3: TGTGCCAGCAGTGGACCTACAGGGGCTCTGGAAAAACTGTTTTTT. This sequence joins TRBV2 and TRBJ1-4; 7 nucleotides align to TRBD1. Germline CDR1 is SNHLY and CDR2 is FYNNEI. Losses at the gene ends were 4 bases for V and 8 bases for J; bases not matched to a gene: 10. The length of the CDR3 is 15 residues.

The rearrangement joins TRBV29-1 to TRBJ2-3; a weak D match, TRBD2 (5 bases). The CDR3 sequence is 12 residues long. Germline assignment: CDR1 SQVTM and CDR2 ANQGSEA. Deletions cut 6 bases from V and 6 bases from J, with 13 bases between. CDR3: CSVTSGVDTQYF. CDR3 sequence (DNA): TGCAGCGTAACCAGCGGTGTGGATACGCAGTATTTT.

The chain links TRBV6-6 to TRBJ1-1; no definite D call. In germline, CDR1 is MNHNY, CDR2 SVGAGI (reference sequence). Trimming pared 3 bases from V and 6 bases from J, leaving 11 bases between. This CDR3 is built from 13 residues. This CDR3 reads CASSYGRAAEAFF. DNA of the CDR3: TGTGCCAGCAGTTATGGGAGGGCCGCTGAAGCTTTCTTT.

V usage is TRBV27 and J usage is TRBJ1-2; a possible D gene is TRBD1 (6 bases). Germline CDR1 is MNHEY and CDR2 is SMNVEV (reference sequence). Between the trimmed V and J ends, which lost 3 bases and 7 bases, there was a span of 12 bases. CDR3 length: 13 residues. CDR3 region: CASSLSGASGYTF. The CDR3 bases are TGTGCCAGCAGTTTGTCGGGGGCGAGTGGCTACACCTTC.

This clone was picked up a small number of times. The rearrangement links TRBV5-4 to TRBJ2-4, with D unclear. CDR1 SGHNT and CDR2 YYREEE come from the germline V gene (reference sequence). The CDR3 is made up of 14 amino acids. Trimming took off 2 bases at V and 0 bases at J, with 6 bases between the two ends. The CDR3 reads CASSFYGAKNIQYF. The CDR3 bases are TGTGCCAGCAGCTTTTACGGAGCCAAAAACATTCAGTACTTC.

In this sample, this clone turned up a few times. This chain links TRBV5-1 with TRBJ1-1; tentatively, D is TRBD1 (6 bases). Trimming pared 6 bases from V and 8 bases from J, leaving 14 bases between. CDR1 is SGHRS, CDR2 YFSETQ, per germline. This CDR3 contains 12 residues. The CDR3 nucleotides are TGCGCCAGCAAGAGGCAGGGGAAAGAAGCTTTCTTT. It specifies CASKRQGKEAFF.

The chain couples TRBV5-4 to TRBJ2-7; 9 nucleotides line up with TRBD1. The CDR3 length is 14 residues. V trimming: 1 base; J trimming: 3 bases; junction bases outside the gene matches: 2. Germline CDR1 reads SGHNT; CDR2 reads YYREEE (reference sequence). Here the CDR3 DNA reads TGTGCCAGCAGCTTGCCGGGACAGGGCTACGAGCAGTACTTC. The encoded protein is CASSLPGQGYEQYF. Combining the CDR3 with reference TRBV5-4 and TRBJ2-7 gives the whole variable domain ETGVTQSPTHLIKTRGQQVTLRCSSQSGHNTVSWYQQALGQGPQFIFQYYREEENGRGNFPPRFSGLQFPNYSSELNVNALELDDSALYLCASSLPGQGYEQYFGPGTRLTVT.

This clone was counted between two and nine times. The gene calls are TRBV28 and TRBJ2-3; D is unclear. The CDR3 sequence is 14 residues long. V lost 5 bases and J 0 bases, leaving 9 bases between the germline ends. Germline V gene lookup returns CDR1 MDHEN and CDR2 SYDVKM. CDR3 DNA sequence: TGTGCCAGCAGTCCGGCCCTAAGCACAGATACGCAGTATTTT. As protein: CASSPALSTDTQYF.

This clone was seen only a few times. The chain combines TRBV28 with TRBJ2-7; 8 positions agree with TRBD1. The CDR3 is 13 residues long. With 6 bases clipped from V and 9 bases from J, the junction kept 10 bases outside the gene matches. Germline V gives CDR1 MDHEN, CDR2 SYDVKM. CDR3 sequence: CASSPDRGGGQYV. CDR3 DNA sequence: TGTGCCAGCAGCCCCGACAGGGGAGGAGGGCAGTACGTC.

The chain has TRBV6-5 and TRBJ2-7; D may be TRBD1 or TRBD2 (6 bases each). Trimming removed 5 bases from V and 3 bases from J, with 17 bases in between. Germline CDR1 reads MNHEY; CDR2 reads SVGAGI. The CDR3 runs 15 residues. CDR3: CASSGRTGGDYEQYF. In DNA, the CDR3 is TGTGCCAGCAGTGGAAGAACCGGGGGCGACTACGAGCAGTACTTC.

This clone was detected only a few times. The V gene is TRBV7-8, the J gene TRBJ2-1; TRBD2 agrees at 14 bases. Germline CDR1 and CDR2: SGHVS and FQNEAQ. Unmatched junction bases numbered 6, after V lost 5 bases and J lost 12 bases. The CDR3 covers 14 residues. The CDR3 spells CASSARLAGGVQFF. As DNA, the CDR3 is TGTGCCAGCAGCGCCCGACTAGCGGGAGGGGTGCAGTTCTTC.

A few counts support this clone. The rearrangement joins TRBV9 to TRBJ2-7; 10 bases are shared with TRBD2. The CDR3 runs to 14 residues. Unmatched junction bases numbered 7, after V lost 4 bases and J lost 6 bases. Germline CDR1 SGDLS, CDR2 YYNGEE. The CDR3, as DNA: TGTGCCAGCAGCAGCTCTAGCGGGAGCCTCGAGCAGTACTTC. Its protein product is CASSSSSGSLEQYF.

The J gene is TRBJ2-1, the V gene TRBV6-5; D is perhaps TRBD2 (5 bases). The CDR3 runs to 13 residues. V was pared by 7 bases and J by 7 bases, with 14 bases between. The V gene's germline CDR1 is MNHEY and CDR2 SVGAGI. The CDR3 DNA follows: TGTGCCAGCACCCCCGGGGAATTAAATGAGCAGTTCTTC. Translating gives CASTPGELNEQFF.

This clone showed up just a few times. The chain recombines TRBV28 with TRBJ1-2, with D unclear. The CDR3 loop spans 12 amino acids. The V gene lost 7 bases and the J gene lost 4 bases, with 10 bases spanning the gap. Germline values: CDR1 MDHEN, CDR2 SYDVKM. CDR3 amino acids: CASISTIYGYTF. As DNA, the CDR3 is TGTGCCAGCATATCCACCATCTATGGCTACACCTTC.

This chain uses TRBV30 with TRBJ2-5; TRBD2 aligns across 10 bases. With V trimmed by 2 bases and J by 5 bases, 5 bases remained unmatched. Germline V gene data show CDR1 as GTSNPN and CDR2 as SVGIG (reference sequence). This CDR3 region has 14 residues. Here the CDR3 DNA reads TGTGCCTGGAGTCCTAGCGGGGGAGGGGAGACCCAGTACTTC. Its translation: CAWSPSGGGETQYF. Drawing the rest from reference TRBV30 and TRBJ2-5, the complete variable domain is SQTIHQWPATLVQPVGSPLSLECTVEGTSNPNLYWYRQAAGRGLQLLFYSVGIGQISSEVPQNLSASRPQDRQFILSSKKLLLSDSGFYLCAWSPSGGGETQYFGPGTRLLVL.

This clone was found a few times. The genes are TRBV14 and TRBJ2-7, with no clear D. Germline V CDR1 and CDR2: SGHDN, FVKESK. CDR3 length: 12 residues. Trimming left V 2 bases short and J 8 bases short, with 10 bases between. The CDR3 here is CASSQTRTQQYF. The CDR3 DNA is TGTGCCAGCAGCCAAACCCGGACCCAGCAGTACTTC.

The CDR3 sequence is CASSPMMGRNTEAFF. The CDR3 nucleotides are TGTGCCAGCTCACCTATGATGGGAAGGAACACTGAAGCTTTCTTT. V is TRBV18 and J is TRBJ1-1, with D unclear. This CDR3 comprises 15 residues. V gave up 3 bases and J gave up 1 base, with 12 bases separating them. Looked up from germline, CDR1 is KGHSH and CDR2 is LQKENI. The full variable domain, in which reference TRBV18 and TRBJ1-1 provide the parts outside the CDR3, is NAGVMQNPRHLVRRRGQEARLRCSPMKGHSHVYWYRQLPEEGLKFMVYLQKENIIDESGMPKERFSAEFPKEGPSILRIQQVVRGDSAAYFCASSPMMGRNTEAFFGQGTRLTVV.

This clone was observed a few times. The CDR3 loop is CASSLRWTSGYQETQYF. The CDR3 nucleotides read TGTGCCAGCAGCTTGAGGTGGACTAGCGGCTATCAAGAGACCCAGTACTTC. The gene calls are TRBV5-5 and TRBJ2-5, with 10 nucleotides matching TRBD2. Trimming removed 1 base from V and 2 bases from J; junction bases left unmatched: 8. Germline CDR1 is SGHKS and CDR2 is YYEKEE (reference sequence). CDR3 length: 17 amino acids.

This clone has just a few counts. Written as DNA, the CDR3 is TGTGCCAGCAGTTTAGTGAGGGGAAGCACAGATACGCAGTATTTT. It yields the protein CASSLVRGSTDTQYF. The V gene is TRBV27, the J gene TRBJ2-3, with D perhaps assigned TRBD1 or TRBD2 (5 bases each). The CDR3 loop spans 15 amino acids. V lost 2 bases, J lost 0 bases, and 9 bases lay in between. Germline V gene sequence: CDR1 MNHEY, CDR2 SMNVEV (reference sequence).

The rearrangement joins TRBV7-9 to TRBJ2-1; the match to TRBD2 covers 8 bases. The V gene end was trimmed by 11 bases and the J gene end by 5 bases; junction bases not matched to a gene: 5. Germline V gene sequence: CDR1 SEHNR, CDR2 FQNEAQ (reference sequence). The CDR3 has 12 residues. CDR3 sequence (DNA): TGTGCCGGACTAGCAATGAACAATGAGCAGTTCTTC. Protein product: CAGLAMNNEQFF.

There are a few counts of this clone. The gene calls are TRBV19 and TRBJ2-7, with 12 bases fitting TRBD2. CDR1 and CDR2 from the germline V gene are LNHDA and SQIVND (reference sequence). This CDR3 contains 15 residues. The V gene end was trimmed by 3 bases and the J gene end by 2 bases; junction bases not matched to a gene: 2. The CDR3 region has the DNA TGTGCCAGTAGTATGGCTAGCGGGAGGGCCTACGAGCAGTACTTC. Its translation is CASSMASGRAYEQYF.

The V and J genes are TRBV14 and TRBJ1-2; D remains unclear. Germline assignment: CDR1 SGHDN and CDR2 FVKESK. This CDR3 comprises 13 residues. V lost 1 base and J lost 8, with 11 bases in between. CDR3 sequence: CASSQAGSSGYTF. CDR3 DNA: TGTGCCAGCAGCCAAGCCGGGTCCTCAGGCTACACCTTC. Full variable domain (missing parts from reference TRBV14 and TRBJ1-2): EAGVTQFPSHSVIEKGQTVTLRCDPISGHDNLYWYRRVMGKEIKFLLHFVKESKQDESGMPNNRFLAERTGGTYSTLKVQPAELEDSGVYFCASSQAGSSGYTFGSGTRLTVV.

The J gene is TRBJ2-3, the V gene TRBV5-1; D unclear. V was clipped by 2 bases and J by 3 bases, with 7 bases between them. Germline CDR1 reads SGHRS; CDR2 reads YFSETQ. The CDR3 length is 13 residues. The CDR3 region is CASSFGPTDTQYF. In DNA, the CDR3 is TGCGCCAGCAGCTTCGGACCGACAGATACGCAGTATTTT. The whole variable domain, remainder taken from reference TRBV5-1 and TRBJ2-3, is KAGVTQTPRYLIKTRGQQVTLSCSPISGHRSVSWYQQTPGQGLQFLFEYFSETQRNKGNFPGRFSGRQFSNSRSEMNVSTLELGDSALYLCASSFGPTDTQYFGPGTRLTVL.

A few counts support this clone. The chain joins TRBV4-2 to TRBJ2-7, with a weak D call TRBD2 (5 bases). Trimming cost V 4 bases and J 0 bases, with 22 bases left between them. The germline V gene has CDR1 LGHNA and CDR2 YNFKEQ. The CDR3 loop spans 18 amino acids. In DNA form, the CDR3 reads TGTGCCAGCAGCCGGGGATTAACCCGCACTGGGAGCTCCTACGAGCAGTACTTC. It yields the protein CASSRGLTRTGSSYEQYF.

This clone was observed a few times. This chain uses TRBV11-2 with TRBJ2-3; no clear D gene. There are 18 residues in the CDR3. Trimming pared 5 bases from V and 2 bases from J, leaving 23 bases between. CDR1 and CDR2 (germline): SGHAT, FQNNGV. The CDR3 region is CASSPRFFLQRHTDTQYF. CDR3 in DNA: TGTGCCAGCAGCCCACGCTTCTTCTTACAGAGACACACAGATACGCAGTATTTT.

This chain links TRBV30 with TRBJ1-5; 9 nucleotides line up with TRBD1. The CDR3 contains 15 residues. The germline gives CDR1 GTSNPN, CDR2 SVGIG (reference sequence). The V gene end was trimmed by 0 bases and the J gene end by 4 bases; junction bases not matched to a gene: 4. The CDR3 nucleotides read TGTGCCTGGAGTGTTCGACAGGGGGGGAATCAGCCCCAGCATTTT. Translation gives CAWSVRQGGNQPQHF.

This clone occurred a few times. This sequence joins TRBV4-1 and TRBJ2-1, with TRBD2 matching over 9 bases. The junction had 6 bases not matched to a gene; V was cut back by 3 bases and J by 3 bases. The length of the CDR3 is 16 residues. The germline V gene has CDR1 MGHRA and CDR2 YSYEKL. CDR3 protein: CASSQYSGRDYNEQFF. CDR3 sequence (DNA): TGCGCCAGCAGCCAGTATAGCGGGAGAGACTACAATGAGCAGTTCTTC.

The CDR3 spells CASSFEDRGEQYV. As DNA, the CDR3 is TGTGCCAGCAGTTTCGAAGACAGGGGCGAGCAGTACGTC. The chain has TRBV28 and TRBJ2-7; 8 nucleotides align to TRBD1. The CDR3 is 13 amino acids. Losses at the gene ends were 3 bases for V and 6 bases for J; bases not matched to a gene: 4. The germline V gene has CDR1 MDHEN and CDR2 SYDVKM.

In its sample, this clone was seen a few times. This chain joins TRBV7-2 and TRBJ2-3; 7 bases align to TRBD2. V was clipped by 2 bases and J by 4 bases; unmatched bases: 6. Per germline, CDR1 SGHTA and CDR2 FQGNSA. CDR3 length equals 15 residues. CDR3 protein: CASSLFAGVPDTQYF. CDR3 DNA: TGTGCCAGCAGCTTATTTGCGGGAGTACCAGATACGCAGTATTTT.